The 27 T cell receptor beta chains below all came from one sample that was sequenced in a study of cytomegalovirus exposure and HLA in healthy donors. With 60 Vbeta and 13 Jbeta primers, the PCR was carried out. The data were produced by immunoSEQ multiplex PCR, yet TCRdb's version contains in-frame clones alone and is incomplete. The sample gives under 130,000 clones, under 85% of which show up once; about 2.2% is in the top ten. The sample was PBMCs. The receptors stem from a young man in good health and CMV-seronegative.

This clone was picked up a small number of times. This chain uses TRBV6-1 with TRBJ1-1; perhaps TRBD1 as D (5 bases). The V gene lost 7 bases and the J gene lost 10 bases, with 19 bases spanning the gap. The CDR3 is 13 residues long. Germline lookup yields CDR1 MNHNS and CDR2 SASEGT. The CDR3 reads CASNGNRSPRAFF. CDR3 in DNA: TGTGCCAGCAACGGTAACAGGTCCCCCCGAGCTTTCTTT.

The chain carries TRBV29-1 and TRBJ2-3; the match to TRBD1 covers 9 bases. In germline, CDR1 is SQVTM, CDR2 ANQGSEA. This CDR3 spans 14 amino acids. Unmatched junction bases numbered 7, after V lost 6 bases and J lost 3 bases. DNA of the CDR3: TGCAGCGTGGGGACAGGGCAGGGGACAGATACGCAGTATTTT. Translated: CSVGTGQGTDTQYF.

The chain links TRBV7-2 to TRBJ2-1; 10 nucleotides align to TRBD2. The germline gives CDR1 SGHTA, CDR2 FQGNSA. V shed 2 bases, J shed 9 bases, and the junction held 1 base outside the gene matches. The CDR3 length is 13 residues. CDR3: CASSLLAGAEQFF. CDR3 in DNA: TGTGCCAGCAGCTTACTAGCGGGAGCTGAGCAGTTCTTC.

The rearrangement uses TRBV30 and TRBJ1-2, with 8 positions matching TRBD1. V was clipped by 0 bases and J by 1 base; unmatched bases: 1. The CDR3 length is 14 residues. Germline assignment: CDR1 GTSNPN and CDR2 SVGIG (reference sequence). The CDR3 here is CAWSVTGGNYGYTF. The CDR3, as DNA: TGTGCCTGGAGTGTAACAGGGGGTAACTATGGCTACACCTTC.

The chain recombines TRBV7-2 with TRBJ2-6; D is possibly TRBD2 (5 bases). In germline, CDR1 is SGHTA, CDR2 FQGNSA. This CDR3 is built from 16 residues. Trimming shortened V by 1 base and J by 2 bases, and 9 bases separated the two germline ends. The CDR3 DNA is TGTGCCAGCAGCTTAGTCGGGATTGCTGGGGCCAACGTCCTGACTTTC. Translated: CASSLVGIAGANVLTF.

The chain carries TRBV19 and TRBJ2-7; 9 bases match TRBD1. The CDR3 runs to 14 residues. From germline, CDR1 is LNHDA and CDR2 SQIVND (reference sequence). V lost 7 bases to trimming and J lost 1 base; unmatched junction nucleotides: 5. This CDR3 is CASTDRGGSYEQYF. CDR3 nucleotide sequence: TGTGCCAGTACGGACAGGGGTGGATCCTACGAGCAGTACTTC.

V and J are TRBV27 and TRBJ2-2; 8 bases map to TRBD2. J gave up 4 bases and V 3 bases, and 13 bases lay outside the gene matches. CDR1 MNHEY and CDR2 SMNVEV come from the germline V gene (reference sequence). This CDR3 has 18 amino acids. The CDR3 reads CASSFRDPGGGGTGELFF. CDR3 coding DNA: TGTGCCAGCAGTTTCCGGGACCCGGGAGGGGGGGGCACCGGGGAGCTGTTTTTT.

This clone was detected only once. The chain is built from TRBV6-6 and TRBJ1-2; possibly TRBD1 for D (5 bases). The germline V and J ends were trimmed by 6 bases and 1 base, with 12 bases remaining between them. Germline V gene data show CDR1 as MNHNY and CDR2 as SVGAGI (reference sequence). CDR3 length: 14 residues. DNA for the CDR3: TGTGCCAGCAGGCAGGGAGGCAGTAACTATGGCTACACCTTC. Translation: CASRQGGSNYGYTF.

This rearrangement joins TRBV10-3 to TRBJ1-5; maybe TRBD1 (5 bases). The CDR3 contains 14 residues. CDR1 ENHRY and CDR2 SYGVKD come from the germline V gene. The V and J ends lost 2 bases and 3 bases respectively, with 8 bases between them. CDR3 protein: CAISEGGDNQPQHF. CDR3 nucleotides: TGTGCCATCAGTGAGGGGGGGGACAATCAGCCCCAGCATTTT.

The chain links TRBV27 to TRBJ1-5, with TRBD1 matching 8 bases. With V trimmed by 0 bases and J by 5 bases, 6 bases remained unmatched. The CDR3 is 16 amino acids. Germline CDR1 reads MNHEY; CDR2 reads SMNVEV (reference sequence). For the CDR3, the DNA is TGTGCCAGCAGTTTATCTTTCAGGGGGCTAGATCAGCCCCAGCATTTT. It encodes CASSLSFRGLDQPQHF.

CDR3 in amino acids: CASQGSGEKLFF. CDR3 DNA sequence: TGTGCCAGCCAGGGAAGTGGAGAAAAACTGTTTTTT. V is TRBV28 and J is TRBJ1-4; the D gene is possibly TRBD1 (5 bases). CDR3 length: 12 amino acids. CDR1 is MDHEN, CDR2 SYDVKM, per germline. The V and J ends lost 8 bases and 8 bases respectively, with 12 bases between them.

The chain recombines TRBV25-1 with TRBJ1-2, with 8 nucleotides matching TRBD1. Germline CDR1 and CDR2: MGHDK and SYGVNS. V lost 4 bases, J lost 4 bases, and 5 bases stayed unmatched. The CDR3 length is 14 residues. This chain's CDR3 is CASSATGTGYGYTF. Written as DNA, the CDR3 is TGTGCCAGCAGTGCCACCGGGACAGGCTATGGCTACACCTTC.

V and J are TRBV2 and TRBJ2-5; TRBD1 agrees at 7 bases. The CDR3 extends over 13 amino acids. Trimming removed 5 bases from V and 5 bases from J; junction bases left unmatched: 5. The germline V gene encodes CDR1 SNHLY and CDR2 FYNNEI. For the CDR3, the DNA is TGTGCCAGCAGTTCCCAGGGGGTGGAGACCCAGTACTTC. This codes for CASSSQGVETQYF.

To note about this clone: The junction departs from the called germline gene at one end, perhaps through a read error. The J gene is TRBJ1-3, the V gene TRBV11-2, with D unclear. This CDR3 region has 14 residues. Germline assignment: CDR1 SGHAT and CDR2 FQNNGV. The CDR3 region is CASSLGAAGNTIYF. CDR3 in DNA: TGTGCCAGCAGCTTAGGGGCAGCTGGGAACACCATATATTTT.

The V gene is TRBV19, the J gene TRBJ2-1; 7 positions agree with TRBD2. This CDR3 region has 15 residues. Germline V CDR1 and CDR2: LNHDA, SQIVND (reference sequence). Trimming cost V 4 bases and J 0 bases; bases outside gene matches: 3. The CDR3 loop reads CASSSGLDSYNEQFF. DNA of the CDR3: TGTGCCAGTAGTAGCGGACTAGACTCCTACAATGAGCAGTTCTTC.

CDR3 coding DNA: TGTGCCAGTAGTATTTCTCCAGGGAAGGGGAAATCCGGGGAGCTGTTTTTT. This translates into CASSISPGKGKSGELFF. J is TRBJ2-2 and V is TRBV19; D is perhaps TRBD1 (5 bases). V was shortened by 3 bases and J by 6 bases, with 20 bases between the two germline ends. This CDR3 region has 17 residues. Germline V gene sequence: CDR1 LNHDA, CDR2 SQIVND (reference sequence).

This rearrangement joins TRBV7-3 to TRBJ2-3; 9 nucleotides align to TRBD2. CDR3 length equals 14 residues. V trimming: 5 bases; J trimming: 4 bases; junction bases outside the gene matches: 4. Germline loops: CDR1 SGHTA, CDR2 FQGTGA. Here the CDR3 DNA reads TGTGCCAGCAGCCCGGGACTAGCTTCAGATACGCAGTATTTT. The encoded protein is CASSPGLASDTQYF.

The CDR3 nucleotides read TGTGCCAGCAGCTCCATGACTAGCGGGAGGTATGATGAGCAGTTCTTC. It yields the protein CASSSMTSGRYDEQFF. V usage is TRBV7-3 and J usage is TRBJ2-1, with TRBD2 identical over 13 bases. CDR1 is SGHTA, CDR2 FQGTGA, per germline. V was clipped by 4 bases and J by 8 bases; unmatched bases: 8. The CDR3 has 16 amino acids.

The chain carries TRBV6-6 and TRBJ1-2, with a weak D call TRBD1 (6 bases). Per germline, CDR1 MNHNY and CDR2 SVGAGI (reference sequence). V gave up 10 bases and J gave up 8 bases, with 23 bases separating them. The CDR3 loop spans 14 amino acids. The CDR3 loop reads CATFTPRGAEGYTF. As DNA, the CDR3 is TGTGCCACCTTCACTCCCCGGGGGGCGGAGGGCTACACCTTC.

J is TRBJ1-1 and V is TRBV19; TRBD1 might be the D (6 bases). Deletions cut 5 bases from V and 4 bases from J, with 11 bases between. The CDR3 runs to 13 residues. Per the germline V gene, CDR1 is LNHDA and CDR2 is SQIVND (reference sequence). Here the CDR3 reads CASSLTGSTEAFF. DNA for the CDR3: TGTGCCAGTAGTCTAACAGGGAGCACTGAAGCTTTCTTT. The full variable domain, in which reference TRBV19 and TRBJ1-1 provide the parts outside the CDR3, is DGGITQSPKYLFRKEGQNVTLSCEQNLNHDAMYWYRQDPGQGLRLIYYSQIVNDFQKGDIAEGYSVSREKKESFPLTVTSAQKNPTAFYLCASSLTGSTEAFFGQGTRLTVV.

V gene TRBV13 combines with J gene TRBJ2-4; 12 bases match TRBD1. V lost 3 bases and J lost 13; bases outside the gene matches: 4. CDR3 length: 13 residues. Germline-derived CDR1 and CDR2 are PRHDT and FYEKMQ (reference sequence). The CDR3 DNA follows: TGTGCCAGCAGCTTGGGACAGGGGGCCCTCCAGTACTTC. Translation gives CASSLGQGALQYF.

J is TRBJ2-1 and V is TRBV5-3, with 7 bases identical to TRBD1. TRBV5-3 qualifies as an ORF whose function is uncertain. Trimming cost V 3 bases and J 7 bases; bases outside gene matches: 4. This CDR3 has 13 residues. For the CDR3, the DNA is TGTGCCAGAAGCTACCTACAGGGGAATGAGCAGTTCTTC. Residues: CARSYLQGNEQFF.

The chain employs TRBV5-1 and TRBJ2-7; TRBD1 matches 8 bases. Trimming at V came to 2 bases and at J to 3 bases, leaving 4 bases not matched to a gene. The CDR3 spans 14 residues. Looked up from germline, CDR1 is SGHRS and CDR2 is YFSETQ. CDR3 protein: CASSFWTGSYEQYF. The CDR3 DNA is TGCGCCAGCAGCTTCTGGACAGGGAGCTACGAGCAGTACTTC.

The chain recombines TRBV7-9 with TRBJ2-3; TRBD1 agrees at 10 bases. CDR1 is SEHNR, CDR2 FQNEAQ, per germline (reference sequence). V shed 5 bases, J shed 5 bases, and the junction held 7 bases outside the gene matches. The CDR3 runs 15 residues. CDR3: CASSSMRDRGDTQYF. CDR3 DNA: TGTGCCAGCAGCAGTATGCGGGACAGGGGAGATACGCAGTATTTT.

The rearrangement links TRBV11-3 to TRBJ1-2; TRBD1 matches 8 bases. Germline V gene data show CDR1 as SGHNT and CDR2 as YENEEA. The V segment lost 5 bases and the J segment 6 bases; nucleotides outside the gene matches: 5. The CDR3 is 13 amino acids. The CDR3 sequence: CASSPDRVNGYTF. CDR3 coding DNA: TGTGCCAGCAGCCCGGACAGGGTGAATGGCTACACCTTC.

The chain uses TRBV5-4 and TRBJ2-5; no definite D call. With the DNA end fitting TRBJ2-7 better, the J assignment may be wrong. Germline loops: CDR1 SGHNT, CDR2 YYREEE (reference sequence). This CDR3 contains 14 residues. The CDR3 loop is CASSFDIRSYEQYF. CDR3 DNA: TGTGCCAGCAGCTTTGACATCCGCTCCTACGAGCAGTACTTC.

This clone was seen once. The J gene is TRBJ2-5, the V gene TRBV14; the match to TRBD1 covers 8 bases. The germline gives CDR1 SGHDN, CDR2 FVKESK. Unmatched junction bases numbered 5, after V lost 4 bases and J lost 4 bases. The CDR3 runs 14 residues. DNA for the CDR3: TGTGCCAGCAGCCCCAGGGGGCGGAGAGAGACCCAGTACTTC. Encoded protein: CASSPRGRRETQYF.